This T cell receptor beta chain was documented in a study of cytomegalovirus exposure and HLA in healthy donors. Findings and limits, study-wide: Most sequenced TCRs were rare (though some public TCRs occurred in many donors). The authors enumerated over 150 TCR beta chains as linked to cytomegalovirus.

Germline values: CDR1 SGHAT, CDR2 FQNNGV. The V segment lost 3 bases and the J segment 3 bases; nucleotides outside the gene matches: 3. This CDR3 has 14 residues. A note on this clone: No antigen is known for it.

The protocol was immunoSEQ multiplex PCR, while the TCRdb copy is restricted to in-frame clones and leaves out a portion. This table holds 160,000 or so clones, about 87% found once. This chain links TRBV11-2 with TRBJ2-7; 9 bases agree with TRBD2. Source material: PBMCs. The sequence came from a woman in her twenties or thirties in good health and CMV-seronegative. The CDR3 nucleotides read TGTGCCAGCAGCTTCCTAGCGGGAAACTACGAGCAGTACTTC. It yields the protein CASSFLAGNYEQYF.